This TCR beta chain was sequenced during a study of T cells in Graves' hyperthyroidism and ophthalmopathy. Whole-study results and caveats: Ophthalmopathy stood apart from stable hyperthyroidism in a 13 V-J model. Onset of ophthalmopathy came a median 6.5 months after the model predicted it.

Hyperthyroidism in the patients, aged 18 to 65, was newly diagnosed and under 2 months in duration. Exclusion followed for patients with uncontrolled infection, other autoimmune disease, pregnancy or lactation. Amplification targeted TCR beta CDR3 regions from RNA transcripts. Using the HTBI primer set, a first-round RT-PCR was run on the TCR CDR3. TCRdb re-called the multiplex PCR reads through MiXCR, storing one row per CDR3 protein. The sample records approximately 98,000 distinct CDR3 sequences, approximately 40% being singletons. About this clonotype: Antigen specificity is unknown.

The CDR3 is made up of 14 amino acids. CDR1 is SEHNR and CDR2 is FQNEAQ in the germline V gene (reference sequence). V dropped 5 bases and J dropped 10 bases, with 15 bases sitting between them. The chain combines TRBV7-9 with TRBJ1-6; weak D call: TRBD1 (6 bases). This clonotype was obtained from a woman aged 30 to 39 with Graves' hyperthyroidism. The sample consisted of peripheral blood or thyroid tissue (not recorded which). CDR3 loop: CASSGRGARSPLHF. Here the CDR3 DNA reads TGTGCCAGCAGCGGTCGGGGGGCTCGGTCACCCCTCCACTTT.